A single sample is the source of the 9 T cell receptor beta chains below, sequenced in a study of vaccination and CD4 T cells after COVID-19. Regarding treatment: approximately 10-day PBMC culture with coronavirus spike peptide pools or control peptides (ViraFEST assay). The Oncomine TCR Beta short-read assay was what sequenced the DNA obtained from cultured CD4+ T cells. TCRdb reprocessed the PCR reads with MiXCR, giving one entry per CDR3 protein. The sample has about 8,800 distinct CDR3 sequences; roughly three fifths are singletons. No antigen is known for these receptors. The source material was cultured CD4+ T cells from blood, sampled after SARS-CoV-2 vaccination. Receptor source: a human donor with COVID-19.

The rearrangement uses TRBV7-2 and TRBJ1-2; 8 bases line up with TRBD1. Germline loops: CDR1 SGHTA, CDR2 FQGNSA. The V and J ends lost 2 bases and 4 bases, in that order; junction bases with no gene match: 6. This CDR3 has 15 residues. The DNA of the CDR3 is TGTGCCAGCAGCTTAAACCCTACAGGGGGCTATGGCTACACCTTC. Residues: CASSLNPTGGYGYTF. The whole variable domain, filled in from reference TRBV7-2 and TRBJ1-2, reads GAGVSQSPSNKVTEKGKDVELRCDPISGHTALYWYRQSLGQGLEFLIYFQGNSAPDKSGLPSDRFSAERTGGSVSTLTIQRTQQEDSAVYLCASSLNPTGGYGYTFGSGTRLTVV.

This clonotype qualifies as large. This chain uses TRBV11-3 with TRBJ1-2; TRBD1 agrees at 7 bases. The V segment lost 1 base and the J segment 3 bases; nucleotides outside the gene matches: 2. The germline V gene encodes CDR1 SGHNT and CDR2 YENEEA. This CDR3 contains 14 residues. The CDR3 DNA sequence: TGTGCCAGCAGCTTAGCAGACAGGGACTATGGCTACACCTTC. Protein product: CASSLADRDYGYTF.

The chain links TRBV20-1 to TRBJ2-5, with a tentative D call TRBD2 (5 bases). The CDR3 consists of 13 residues. Germline values: CDR1 DFQATT, CDR2 SNEGSKA (reference sequence). V was pared by 6 bases and J by 5 bases, with 16 bases between. CDR3 nucleotide sequence: TGCAGTGCCGATACTAGATTGTGGGAGACCCAGTACTTC. It translates to CSADTRLWETQYF.

The rearrangement uses TRBV28 and TRBJ2-2, with TRBD2 matching over 15 bases. Germline V gene lookup returns CDR1 MDHEN and CDR2 SYDVKM. This CDR3 is built from 16 residues. J gave up 5 bases and V 6 bases, and 4 bases lay outside the gene matches. CDR3 nucleotides: TGTGCCAGCAGCCCCGGGACTAGCGGGGGGACCGGGGAGCTGTTTTTT. This encodes CASSPGTSGGTGELFF.

V is TRBV7-8 and J is TRBJ2-4; TRBD1 might be the D (6 bases). Trimming left V 6 bases short and J 0 bases short, with 12 bases between. CDR3 length: 15 residues. CDR1 and CDR2 (germline): SGHVS, FQNEAQ. DNA of the CDR3: TGTGCCAGCAGACCCACAGGGCTAGCCAAAAACATTCAGTACTTC. Protein product: CASRPTGLAKNIQYF.

This clonotype has more than one count but fewer than ten. The chain links TRBV20-1 to TRBJ1-5; the D gene is possibly TRBD1 (5 bases). This CDR3 comprises 13 residues. Germline V CDR1 and CDR2: DFQATT, SNEGSKA (reference sequence). Between the trimmed V and J ends, which lost 5 bases and 0 bases, there was a span of 8 bases. The DNA of the CDR3 is TGCAGTGCTTCGGACATTAGCAATCAGCCCCAGCATTTT. Its protein is CSASDISNQPQHF.

V gene TRBV5-4 combines with J gene TRBJ2-5, with no clear D. This CDR3 has 12 residues. Germline V lookup: CDR1 SGHNT, CDR2 YYREEE (reference sequence). V was trimmed by 0 bases and J by 5 bases, leaving 5 bases between them. The CDR3 DNA reads TGTGCCAGCAGCTTGGCCCGGGAGACCCAGTACTTC. It translates to CASSLARETQYF.

The rearrangement joins TRBV7-9 to TRBJ2-7; D unresolved. Germline V CDR1 and CDR2: SEHNR, FQNEAQ (reference sequence). The CDR3 spans 13 residues. With 3 bases removed from V and 0 bases from J, the gap between germline ends came to 6 bases. The DNA of the CDR3 is TGTGCCAGCAGCTTTGGAGTCTCCTACGAGCAGTACTTC. Its translation is CASSFGVSYEQYF.

V usage is TRBV18 and J usage is TRBJ1-6; D is possibly TRBD1 (5 bases). Germline CDR1 is KGHSH and CDR2 is LQKENI. The length of the CDR3 is 18 residues. The V end was cut by 2 bases, the J end by 0 bases, with 14 bases between. DNA of the CDR3: TGTGCCAGCTCACCATGGTCGCCAGGGAGCTCCTATAATTCACCCCTCCACTTT. This sequence encodes CASSPWSPGSSYNSPLHF.